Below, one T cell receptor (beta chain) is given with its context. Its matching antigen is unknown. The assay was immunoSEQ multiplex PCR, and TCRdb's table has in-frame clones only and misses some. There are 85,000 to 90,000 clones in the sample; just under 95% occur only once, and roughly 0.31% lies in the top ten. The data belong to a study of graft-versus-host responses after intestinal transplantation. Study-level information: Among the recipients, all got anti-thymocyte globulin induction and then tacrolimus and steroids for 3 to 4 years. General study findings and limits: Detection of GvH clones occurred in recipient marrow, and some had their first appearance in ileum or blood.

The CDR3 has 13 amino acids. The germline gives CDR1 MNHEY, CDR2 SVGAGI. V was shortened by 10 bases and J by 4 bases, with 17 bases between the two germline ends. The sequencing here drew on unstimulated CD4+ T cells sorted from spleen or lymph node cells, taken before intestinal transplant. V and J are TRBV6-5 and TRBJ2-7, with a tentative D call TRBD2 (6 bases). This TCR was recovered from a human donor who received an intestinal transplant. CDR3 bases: TGTGCCACCCAGGAGCGGGCTTTTTACGAGCAGTACTTC. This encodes CATQERAFYEQYF.